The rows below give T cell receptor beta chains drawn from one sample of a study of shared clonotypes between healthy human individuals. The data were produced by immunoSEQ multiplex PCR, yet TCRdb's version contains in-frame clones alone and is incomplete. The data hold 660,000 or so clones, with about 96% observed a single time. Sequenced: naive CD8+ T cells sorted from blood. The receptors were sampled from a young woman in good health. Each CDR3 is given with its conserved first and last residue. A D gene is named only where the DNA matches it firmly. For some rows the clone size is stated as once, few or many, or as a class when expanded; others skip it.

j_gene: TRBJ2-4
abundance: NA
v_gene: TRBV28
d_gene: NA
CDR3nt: TGTGCCAGCAGACCAGGGGTCCAAAACATTCAGTACTTC
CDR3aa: CASRPGVQNIQYF

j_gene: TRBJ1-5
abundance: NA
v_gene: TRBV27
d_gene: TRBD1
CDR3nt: TGTGCCAGCAGTCCAGGGGGCGCGAAACAGCCCCAGCATTTT
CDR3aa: CASSPGGAKQPQHF

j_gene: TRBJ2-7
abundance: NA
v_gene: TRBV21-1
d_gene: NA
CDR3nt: TGTGCCAGCAGCCATGGGGGACCCAAGTACTTC
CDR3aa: CASSHGGPKYF

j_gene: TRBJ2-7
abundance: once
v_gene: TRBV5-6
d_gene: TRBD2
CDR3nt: TGTGCCAGCAGCTGGGGGGTTGGTAGCGGGAGGCCCTACGAGCAGTACTTC
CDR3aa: CASSWGVGSGRPYEQYF

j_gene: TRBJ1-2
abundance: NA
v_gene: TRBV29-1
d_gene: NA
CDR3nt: TGCAGCGCTGCGCGGGCGGGGGACTATGGCTACACCTTC
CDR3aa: CSAARAGDYGYTF

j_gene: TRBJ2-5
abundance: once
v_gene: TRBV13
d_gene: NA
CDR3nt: TGTGCCAGCAGCCGGAGAGGAACCCAAGAGACCCAGTACTTC
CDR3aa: CASSRRGTQETQYF

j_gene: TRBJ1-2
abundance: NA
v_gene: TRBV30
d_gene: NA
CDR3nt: TGTGCCTGGAGGGGCAGGACAGTGGCTTACTCGGGCTACACCTTC
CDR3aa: CAWRGRTVAYSGYTF

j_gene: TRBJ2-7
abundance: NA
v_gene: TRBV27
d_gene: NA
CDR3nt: TGTGCCAGCAGTTTGTTTTCCGGGATTCACGACGAGCAGTACTTC
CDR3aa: CASSLFSGIHDEQYF

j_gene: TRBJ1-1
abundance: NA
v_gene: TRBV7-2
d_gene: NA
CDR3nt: TGTGCCAGCAGCACCCGGGAATCCGTGAACACTGAAGCTTTCTTT
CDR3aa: CASSTRESVNTEAFF

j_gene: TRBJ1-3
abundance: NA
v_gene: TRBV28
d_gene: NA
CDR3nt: TGTGCCAGCAGTGGAACAGGGTTAGGAAACACCATATATTTT
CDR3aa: CASSGTGLGNTIYF

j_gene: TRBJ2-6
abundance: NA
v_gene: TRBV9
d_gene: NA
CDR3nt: TGTGCCAGCAGCGTAGCGATTGAATTCTCTGGGGCCAACGTCCTGACTTTC
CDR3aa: CASSVAIEFSGANVLTF

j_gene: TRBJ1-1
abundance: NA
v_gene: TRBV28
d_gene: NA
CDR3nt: TGTGCCAGCAGTTTAGTAGGCCTGGGCACTGAAGCTTTCTTT
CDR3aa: CASSLVGLGTEAFF

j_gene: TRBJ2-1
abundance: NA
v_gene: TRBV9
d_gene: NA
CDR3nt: TGTGCCAGCAGCGTAGATTTTTCTTACAATGAGCAGTTCTTC
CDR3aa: CASSVDFSYNEQFF

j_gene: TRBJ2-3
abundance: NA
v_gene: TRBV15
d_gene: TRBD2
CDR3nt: TGTGCCACCAGCAGAGATAGCCTAGCGGGAGTTCAAGATACGCAGTATTTT
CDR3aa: CATSRDSLAGVQDTQYF

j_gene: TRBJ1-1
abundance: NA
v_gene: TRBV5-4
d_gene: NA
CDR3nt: TGTGCCAGCTTTGGGGGTGGGGGCATGAACACTGAAGCTTTCTTT
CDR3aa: CASFGGGGMNTEAFF

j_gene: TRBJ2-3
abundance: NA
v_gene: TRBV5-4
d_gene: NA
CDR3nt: TGTGCCAGCAGCCTGACAGAGAACACAGATACGCAGTATTTT
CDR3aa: CASSLTENTDTQYF

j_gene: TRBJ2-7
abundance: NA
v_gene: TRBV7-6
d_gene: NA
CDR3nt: TGTGCCAGCAGCTCCGGTCCCTCCTACGAGCAGTACTTC
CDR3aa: CASSSGPSYEQYF

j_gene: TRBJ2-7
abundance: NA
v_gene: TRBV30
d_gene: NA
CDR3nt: TGTGCCTGGAGTCCCCTTGTGGACGAGCAGTACTTC
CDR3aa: CAWSPLVDEQYF

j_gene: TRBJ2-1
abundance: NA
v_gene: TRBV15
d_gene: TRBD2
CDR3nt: TGTGCCACCAGCTCCCTGGGGCGGGAGGGCTACAATGAGCAGTTCTTC
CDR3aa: CATSSLGREGYNEQFF

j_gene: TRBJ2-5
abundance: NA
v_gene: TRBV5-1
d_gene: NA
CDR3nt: TGCGCCAGCAGCTTGGATGTGGGTACGTCTTGGGAGACCCAGTACTTC
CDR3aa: CASSLDVGTSWETQYF

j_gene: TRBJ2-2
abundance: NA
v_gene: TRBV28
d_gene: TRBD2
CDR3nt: TGTGCCAGCACTCCGCTGGCTAGCGGGAGGGCCGGGGAGCTGTTTTTT
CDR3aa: CASTPLASGRAGELFF

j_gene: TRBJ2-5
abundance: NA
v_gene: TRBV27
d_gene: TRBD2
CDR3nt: TGTGCCAGCAGTCCCGGGACTAGCGGGAGGGCCGGTGAGACCCAGTACTTC
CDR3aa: CASSPGTSGRAGETQYF

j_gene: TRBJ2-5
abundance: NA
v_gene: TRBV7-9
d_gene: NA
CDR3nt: TGTGCCAGCAGCCGAAAAGAGACCCAGTACTTC
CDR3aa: CASSRKETQYF

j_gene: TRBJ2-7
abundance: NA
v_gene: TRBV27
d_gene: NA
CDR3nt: TGTGCCAGCAGTTCGACGGCGATTGGCTCCTACGAGCAGTACTTC
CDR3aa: CASSSTAIGSYEQYF

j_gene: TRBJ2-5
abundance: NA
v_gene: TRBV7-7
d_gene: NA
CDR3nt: TGTGCCAGCAGCTTAGAGAGGGGGCAAGAGACCCAGTACTTC
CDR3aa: CASSLERGQETQYF

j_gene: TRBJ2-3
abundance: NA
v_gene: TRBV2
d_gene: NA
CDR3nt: TGTGCCAGCAGGGGGACCGACAGTACAGATACGCAGTATTTT
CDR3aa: CASRGTDSTDTQYF

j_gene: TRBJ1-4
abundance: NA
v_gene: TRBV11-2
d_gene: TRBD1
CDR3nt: TGTGCCAGCAGCTTCACAGGGGCGGAAGAAAAACTGTTTTTT
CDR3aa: CASSFTGAEEKLFF

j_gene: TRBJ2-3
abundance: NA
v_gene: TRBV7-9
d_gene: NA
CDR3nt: TGTGCCAGCAGCGGACGGACAGAGCACACAGATACGCAGTATTTT
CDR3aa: CASSGRTEHTDTQYF

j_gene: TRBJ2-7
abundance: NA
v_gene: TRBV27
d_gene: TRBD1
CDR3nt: TGTGCCAGCAGCGCCCGGGACAGACCCTACGAGCAGTACTTC
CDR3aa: CASSARDRPYEQYF

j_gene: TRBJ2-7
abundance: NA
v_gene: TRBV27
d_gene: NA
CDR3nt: TGTGCCAGCAGTTGGACAGCTACCTACGAGCAGTACTTC
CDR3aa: CASSWTATYEQYF

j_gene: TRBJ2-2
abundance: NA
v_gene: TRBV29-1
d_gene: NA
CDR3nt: TGCAGCGTTGTGACAGTGATGAACACCGGGGAGCTGTTTTTT
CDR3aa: CSVVTVMNTGELFF

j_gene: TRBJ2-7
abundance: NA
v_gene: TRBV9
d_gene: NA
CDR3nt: TGTGCCAGCAGCGTAGGGGCAGCCGCGTCCTACGAGCAGTACTTC
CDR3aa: CASSVGAAASYEQYF

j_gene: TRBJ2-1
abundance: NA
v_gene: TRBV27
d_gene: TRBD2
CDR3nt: TGTGCCAGCAGTCCGGGGCAAGGGACTAGCGGGAGCAATGAGCAGTTCTTC
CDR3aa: CASSPGQGTSGSNEQFF

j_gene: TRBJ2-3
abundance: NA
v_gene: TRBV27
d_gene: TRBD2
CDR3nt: TGTGCCAGCAGTCCCGGGACTAGCGGGAGTTCAGATACGCAGTATTTT
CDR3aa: CASSPGTSGSSDTQYF

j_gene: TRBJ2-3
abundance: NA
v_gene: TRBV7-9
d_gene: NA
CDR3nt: TGTGCCAGCAGCTTTGGGGAAGATACGCAGTATTTT
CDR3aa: CASSFGEDTQYF

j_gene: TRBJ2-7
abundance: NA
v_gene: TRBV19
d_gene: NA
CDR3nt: TGTGCCAGTAGTATAGTGGAGGGCTACGAGCAGTACTTC
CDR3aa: CASSIVEGYEQYF

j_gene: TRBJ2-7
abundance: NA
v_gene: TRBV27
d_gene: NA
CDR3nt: TGTGCCAGCAGTTTAAGGGGAGCCTACGAGCAGTACTTC
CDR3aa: CASSLRGAYEQYF

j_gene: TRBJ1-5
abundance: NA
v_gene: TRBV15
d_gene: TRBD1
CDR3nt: TGTGCCACCAGCAGAGACAGGGGGAAGACTCAGCCCCAGCATTTT
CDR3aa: CATSRDRGKTQPQHF

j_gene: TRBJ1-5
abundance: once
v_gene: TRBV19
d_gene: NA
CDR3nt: TGTGCCAGTTCTTTTGGGACTTATAGCAATCAGCCCCAGCATTTT
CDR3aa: CASSFGTYSNQPQHF

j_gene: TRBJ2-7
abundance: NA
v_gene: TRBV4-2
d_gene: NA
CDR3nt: TGTGCCAGCAGCCTTGCTTCGCCATCCTTGGGCTACGAGCAGTACTTC
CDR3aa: CASSLASPSLGYEQYF

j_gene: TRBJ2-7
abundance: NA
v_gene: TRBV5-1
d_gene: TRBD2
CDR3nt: TGCGCCAGCAGCTTGGTAAATAGCGGGAGACTTACTTACGAGCAGTACTTC
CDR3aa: CASSLVNSGRLTYEQYF

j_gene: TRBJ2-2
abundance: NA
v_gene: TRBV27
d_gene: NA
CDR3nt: TGTGCCAGCAGTCCGACTAACACCGGGGAGCTGTTTTTT
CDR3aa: CASSPTNTGELFF

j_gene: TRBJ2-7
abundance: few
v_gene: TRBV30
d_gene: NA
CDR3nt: TGTGCCTGGAGTCTAGACGCCTACGAGCAGTACTTC
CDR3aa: CAWSLDAYEQYF

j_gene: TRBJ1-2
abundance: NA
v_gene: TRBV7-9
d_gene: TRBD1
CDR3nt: TGTGCCAGCAGCAATTGGGACAGGATAAACTATGGCTACACCTTC
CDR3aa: CASSNWDRINYGYTF

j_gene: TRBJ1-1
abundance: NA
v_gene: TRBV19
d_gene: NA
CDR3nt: TGTGCCAGTAGTATTCTAGGGTACACTGAAGCTTTCTTT
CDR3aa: CASSILGYTEAFF

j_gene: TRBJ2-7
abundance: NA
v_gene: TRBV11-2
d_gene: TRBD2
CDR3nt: TGTGCCAGCAGCTTAGAGTTCAGGGGACTAGCGCCGGACGAGCAGTACTTC
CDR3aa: CASSLEFRGLAPDEQYF

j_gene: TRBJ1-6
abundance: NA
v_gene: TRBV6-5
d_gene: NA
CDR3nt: TGTGCCAGCAGTTACCTATACGCTTCCTATAATTCACCCCTCCACTTT
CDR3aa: CASSYLYASYNSPLHF

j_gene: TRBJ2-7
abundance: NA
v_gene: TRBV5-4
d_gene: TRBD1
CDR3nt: TGTGCCAGCAGCGGACAGGGGGACGAGCAGTACTTC
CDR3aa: CASSGQGDEQYF

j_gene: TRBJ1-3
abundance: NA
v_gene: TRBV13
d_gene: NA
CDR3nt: TGTGCCAGCAGCCCCGACAGGCGGAGCTCTGGAAACACCATATATTTT
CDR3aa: CASSPDRRSSGNTIYF

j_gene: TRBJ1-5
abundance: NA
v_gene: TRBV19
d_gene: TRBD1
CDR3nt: TGTGCCAGTAGTAACCGTACAGGGGAGAGGTATAGCAATCAGCCCCAGCATTTT
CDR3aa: CASSNRTGERYSNQPQHF

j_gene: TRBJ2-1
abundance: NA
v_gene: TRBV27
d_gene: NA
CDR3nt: TGTGCCAGCAGTTTTACAATGTTGGATGAGCAGTTCTTC
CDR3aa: CASSFTMLDEQFF

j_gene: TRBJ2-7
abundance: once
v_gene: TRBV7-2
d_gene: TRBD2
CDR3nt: TGTGCCAGCAGCCCCCCAGTTTGGCGGGAGGGGGACTACGAGCAGTACTTC
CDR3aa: CASSPPVWREGDYEQYF

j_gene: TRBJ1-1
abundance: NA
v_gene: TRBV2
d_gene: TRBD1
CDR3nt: TGTGCCAGCAGCGACAGGGGGCGCGGAGCTTTCTTT
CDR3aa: CASSDRGRGAFF

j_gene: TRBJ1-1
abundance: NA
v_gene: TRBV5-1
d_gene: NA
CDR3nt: TGCGCCAGCAGCTTGATTCTAAGGGAGACTGAAGCTTTCTTT
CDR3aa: CASSLILRETEAFF

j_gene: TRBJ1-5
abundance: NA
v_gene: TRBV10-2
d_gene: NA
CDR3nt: TGCGCCAGCACCCCCGATGGGCAGTACAATCAGCCCCAGCATTTT
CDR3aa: CASTPDGQYNQPQHF